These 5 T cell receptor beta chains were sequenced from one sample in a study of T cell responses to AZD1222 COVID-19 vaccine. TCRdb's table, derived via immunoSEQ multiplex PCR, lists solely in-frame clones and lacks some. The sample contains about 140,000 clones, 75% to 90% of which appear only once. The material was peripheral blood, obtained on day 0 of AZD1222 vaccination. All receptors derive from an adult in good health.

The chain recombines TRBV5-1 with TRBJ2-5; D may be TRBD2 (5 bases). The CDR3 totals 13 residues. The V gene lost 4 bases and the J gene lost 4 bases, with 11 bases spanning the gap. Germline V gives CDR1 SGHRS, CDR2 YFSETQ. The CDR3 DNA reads TGCGCCAGCAGCCTTCTACGGGGAGAGACCCAGTACTTC. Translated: CASSLLRGETQYF. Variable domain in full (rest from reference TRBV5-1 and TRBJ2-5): KAGVTQTPRYLIKTRGQQVTLSCSPISGHRSVSWYQQTPGQGLQFLFEYFSETQRNKGNFPGRFSGRQFSNSRSEMNVSTLELGDSALYLCASSLLRGETQYFGPGTRLLVL.

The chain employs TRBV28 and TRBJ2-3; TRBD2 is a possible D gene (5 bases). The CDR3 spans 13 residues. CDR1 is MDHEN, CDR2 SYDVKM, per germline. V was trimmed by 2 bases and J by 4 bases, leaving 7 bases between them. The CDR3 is CASSLLRADTQYF. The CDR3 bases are TGTGCCAGCAGTTTACTGCGGGCAGATACGCAGTATTTT.

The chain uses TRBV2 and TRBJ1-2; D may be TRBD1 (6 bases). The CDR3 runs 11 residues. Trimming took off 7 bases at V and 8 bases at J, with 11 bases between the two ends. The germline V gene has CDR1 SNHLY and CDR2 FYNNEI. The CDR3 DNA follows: TGTGCCAGCAACAGGGTCCTAGGCTACACCTTC. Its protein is CASNRVLGYTF.

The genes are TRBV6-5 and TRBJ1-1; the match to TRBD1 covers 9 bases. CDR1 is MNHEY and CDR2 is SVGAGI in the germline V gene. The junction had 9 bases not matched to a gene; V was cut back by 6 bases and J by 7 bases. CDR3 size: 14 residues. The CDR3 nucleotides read TGTGCCAGCAGGAAGGGACAGGGCGAATTTGAAGCTTTCTTT. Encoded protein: CASRKGQGEFEAFF.

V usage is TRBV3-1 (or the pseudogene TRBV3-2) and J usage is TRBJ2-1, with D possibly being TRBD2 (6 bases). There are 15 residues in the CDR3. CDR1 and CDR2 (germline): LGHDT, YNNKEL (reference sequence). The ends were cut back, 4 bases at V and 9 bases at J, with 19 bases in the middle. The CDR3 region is CASSPPQTSISEQFF. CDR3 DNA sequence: TGTGCCAGCAGCCCGCCTCAGACTAGTATTAGTGAGCAGTTCTTC.